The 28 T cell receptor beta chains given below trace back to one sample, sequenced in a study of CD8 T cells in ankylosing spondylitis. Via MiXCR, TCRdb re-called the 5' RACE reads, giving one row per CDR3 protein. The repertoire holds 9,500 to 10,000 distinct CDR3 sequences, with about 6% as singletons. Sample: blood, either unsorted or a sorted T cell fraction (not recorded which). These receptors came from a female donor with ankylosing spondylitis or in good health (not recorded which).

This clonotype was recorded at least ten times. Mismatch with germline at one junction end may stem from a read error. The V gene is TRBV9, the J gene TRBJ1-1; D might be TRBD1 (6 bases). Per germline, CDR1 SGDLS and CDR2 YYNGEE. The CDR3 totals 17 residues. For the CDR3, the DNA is TGTGCCAGCAGCCCACGGGGGGGCGTGGGTGGGAACACTGAAGCTATCTTT. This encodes CASSPRGGVGGNTEAIF.

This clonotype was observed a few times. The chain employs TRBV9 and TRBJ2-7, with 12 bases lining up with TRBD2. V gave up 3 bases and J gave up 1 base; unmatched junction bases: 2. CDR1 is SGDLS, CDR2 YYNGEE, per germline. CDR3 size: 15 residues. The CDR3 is CASSGGTSGSYEQYF. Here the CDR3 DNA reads TGTGCCAGCAGCGGGGGGACTAGCGGGTCCTACGAGCAGTACTTC.

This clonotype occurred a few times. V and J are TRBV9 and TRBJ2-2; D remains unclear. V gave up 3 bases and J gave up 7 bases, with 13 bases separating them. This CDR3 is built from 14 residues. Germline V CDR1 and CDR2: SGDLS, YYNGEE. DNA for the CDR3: TGTGCCAGCAGCGCCAAGGGCCGCAACGGGGAGCTGTTTTTT. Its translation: CASSAKGRNGELFF. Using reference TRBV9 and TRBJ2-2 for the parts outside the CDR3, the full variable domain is DSGVTQTPKHLITATGQRVTLRCSPRSGDLSVYWYQQSLDQGLQFLIQYYNGEERAKGNILERFSAQQFPDLHSELNLSSLELGDSALYFCASSAKGRNGELFFGEGSRLTVL.

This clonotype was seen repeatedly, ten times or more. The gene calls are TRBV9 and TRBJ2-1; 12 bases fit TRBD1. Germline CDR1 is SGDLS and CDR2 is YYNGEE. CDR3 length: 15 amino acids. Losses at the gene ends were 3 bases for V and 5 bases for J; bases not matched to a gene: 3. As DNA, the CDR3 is TGTGCCAGCAGCGCTCGGGACAGGGGGCACAATGAGCAGTTCTTC. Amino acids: CASSARDRGHNEQFF.

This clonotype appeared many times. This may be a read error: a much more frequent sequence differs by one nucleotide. This CDR3 is CASSVGTGNYEQYF. CDR3 bases: TGTGCCAGCAGCGTAGGGACAGGGAACTACGAGCAGTACTTC. V usage is TRBV9 and J usage is TRBJ2-7; 8 bases match TRBD1. Germline trimming cut 0 bases from V and 3 bases from J; bases unmatched to any gene: 2. Germline V gene lookup returns CDR1 SGDLS and CDR2 YYNGEE. The CDR3 contains 14 residues.

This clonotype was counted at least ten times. Here the CDR3 reads CASSGRAASGTIVDTQYF. The DNA of the CDR3 is TGTGCCAGCAGCGGACGGGCGGCTAGCGGGACGATTGTGGATACGCAGTATTTT. The V and J genes are TRBV9 and TRBJ2-3; TRBD2 aligns across 9 bases. The V and J ends lost 3 bases and 6 bases, in that order; junction bases with no gene match: 17. The CDR3 covers 18 residues. Germline-derived CDR1 and CDR2 are SGDLS and YYNGEE.

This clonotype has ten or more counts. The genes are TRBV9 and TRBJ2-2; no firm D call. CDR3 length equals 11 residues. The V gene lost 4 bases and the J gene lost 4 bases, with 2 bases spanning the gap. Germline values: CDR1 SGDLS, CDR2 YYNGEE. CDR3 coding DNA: TGTGCCAGCAGCAGCACCGGGGAGCTGTTTTTT. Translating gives CASSSTGELFF.

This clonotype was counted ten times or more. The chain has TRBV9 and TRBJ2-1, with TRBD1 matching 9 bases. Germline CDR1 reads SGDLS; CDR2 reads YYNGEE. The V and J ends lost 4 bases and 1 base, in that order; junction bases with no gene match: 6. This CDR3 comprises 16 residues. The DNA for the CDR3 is TGTGCCAGCAGCTCACATGGACAGGGGTCCTACAATGAGCAGTTCTTC. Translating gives CASSSHGQGSYNEQFF.

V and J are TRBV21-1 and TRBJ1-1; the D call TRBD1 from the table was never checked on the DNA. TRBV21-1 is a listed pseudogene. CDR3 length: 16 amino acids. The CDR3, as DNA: TGTGCCAGCAGCAAAAAAGGGGGCGGGTGTTGCACTGAAGCTTTCTTT. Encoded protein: CASSKKGGGCCTEAFF.

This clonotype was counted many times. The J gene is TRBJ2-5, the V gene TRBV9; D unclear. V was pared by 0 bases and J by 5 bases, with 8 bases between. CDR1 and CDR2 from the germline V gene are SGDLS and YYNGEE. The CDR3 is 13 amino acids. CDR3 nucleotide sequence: TGTGCCAGCAGCGTAGTGCCTGGGGAGACCCAGTACTTC. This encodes CASSVVPGETQYF.

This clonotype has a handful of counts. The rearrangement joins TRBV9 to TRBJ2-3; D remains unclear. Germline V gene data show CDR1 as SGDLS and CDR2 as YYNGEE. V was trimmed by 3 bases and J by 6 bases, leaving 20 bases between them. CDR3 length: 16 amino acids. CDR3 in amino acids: CASSGPEAWVSDTQYF. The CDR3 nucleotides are TGTGCCAGCAGCGGACCTGAAGCTTGGGTTTCGGATACGCAGTATTTT.

CDR3: CASSVRPTGTDTQYF. The DNA of the CDR3 is TGTGCCAGCAGCGTAAGGCCAACGGGCACAGATACGCAGTATTTT. The J gene is TRBJ2-3, the V gene TRBV9, with D hard to call. Germline assignment: CDR1 SGDLS and CDR2 YYNGEE. V was pared by 1 base and J by 1 base, with 10 bases between. The CDR3 sequence is 15 residues long.

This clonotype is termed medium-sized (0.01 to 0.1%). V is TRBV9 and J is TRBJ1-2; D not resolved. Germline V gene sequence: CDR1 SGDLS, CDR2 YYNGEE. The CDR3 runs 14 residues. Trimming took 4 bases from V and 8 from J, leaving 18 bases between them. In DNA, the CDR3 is TGTGCCAGCAGCCCTCCGGTGGGCCGGCAGGGCTACACCTTC. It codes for CASSPPVGRQGYTF.

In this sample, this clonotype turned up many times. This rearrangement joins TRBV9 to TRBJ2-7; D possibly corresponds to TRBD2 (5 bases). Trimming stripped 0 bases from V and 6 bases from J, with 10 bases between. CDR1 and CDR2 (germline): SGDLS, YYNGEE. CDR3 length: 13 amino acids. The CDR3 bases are TGTGCCAGCAGCGTAGGTGGTGCGGGCGAGCAGTACTTC. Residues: CASSVGGAGEQYF. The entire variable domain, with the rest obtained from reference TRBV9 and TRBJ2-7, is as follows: DSGVTQTPKHLITATGQRVTLRCSPRSGDLSVYWYQQSLDQGLQFLIQYYNGEERAKGNILERFSAQQFPDLHSELNLSSLELGDSALYFCASSVGGAGEQYFGPGTRLTVT.

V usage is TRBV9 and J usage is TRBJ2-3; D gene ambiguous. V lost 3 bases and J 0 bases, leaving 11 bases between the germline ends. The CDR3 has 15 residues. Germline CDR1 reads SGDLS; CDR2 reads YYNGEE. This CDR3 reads CASSAFEVSTDTQYF. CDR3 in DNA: TGTGCCAGCAGCGCCTTTGAAGTTAGCACAGATACGCAGTATTTT.

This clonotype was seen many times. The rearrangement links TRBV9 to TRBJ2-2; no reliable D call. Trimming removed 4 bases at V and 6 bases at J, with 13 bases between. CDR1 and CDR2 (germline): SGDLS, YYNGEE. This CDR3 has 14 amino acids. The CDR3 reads CASSPGSRAGELFF. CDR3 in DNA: TGTGCCAGCAGCCCAGGATCCCGAGCCGGGGAGCTGTTTTTT.

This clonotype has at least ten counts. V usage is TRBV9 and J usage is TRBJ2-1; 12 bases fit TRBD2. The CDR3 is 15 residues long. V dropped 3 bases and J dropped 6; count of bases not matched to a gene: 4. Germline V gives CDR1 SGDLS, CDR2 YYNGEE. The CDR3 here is CASSAASGRANEQFF. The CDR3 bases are TGTGCCAGCAGCGCCGCTAGCGGGAGGGCCAATGAGCAGTTCTTC.

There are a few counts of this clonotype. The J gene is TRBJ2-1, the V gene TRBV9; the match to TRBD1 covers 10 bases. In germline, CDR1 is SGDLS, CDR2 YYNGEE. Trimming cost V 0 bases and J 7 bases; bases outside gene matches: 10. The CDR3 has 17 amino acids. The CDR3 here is CASSVVPGTGASNEQFF. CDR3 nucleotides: TGTGCCAGCAGCGTAGTACCCGGGACAGGGGCCTCTAATGAGCAGTTCTTC.

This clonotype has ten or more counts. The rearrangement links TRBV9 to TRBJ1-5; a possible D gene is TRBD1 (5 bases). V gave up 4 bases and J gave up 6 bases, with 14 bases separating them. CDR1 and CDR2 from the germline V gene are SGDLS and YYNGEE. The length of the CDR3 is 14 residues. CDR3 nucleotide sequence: TGTGCCAGCAGCATGGGGCCAGAGACTCAGCCCCAGCATTTT. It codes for CASSMGPETQPQHF. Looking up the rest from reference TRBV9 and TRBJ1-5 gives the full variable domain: DSGVTQTPKHLITATGQRVTLRCSPRSGDLSVYWYQQSLDQGLQFLIQYYNGEERAKGNILERFSAQQFPDLHSELNLSSLELGDSALYFCASSMGPETQPQHFGDGTRLSIL.

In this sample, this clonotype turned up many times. CDR3: CASSVGGAWDEQFF. Written as DNA, the CDR3 is TGTGCCAGCAGCGTAGGGGGAGCTTGGGATGAGCAGTTCTTC. The chain has TRBV9 and TRBJ2-1, with a weak D call TRBD2 (5 bases). The CDR3 extends over 14 amino acids. V lost 0 bases to trimming and J lost 8 bases, with 12 bases between them. Germline values: CDR1 SGDLS, CDR2 YYNGEE.

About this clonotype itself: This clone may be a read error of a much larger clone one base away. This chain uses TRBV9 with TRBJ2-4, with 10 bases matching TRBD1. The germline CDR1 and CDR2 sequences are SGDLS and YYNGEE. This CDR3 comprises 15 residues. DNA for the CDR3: TGTGCCAGCAGCGATGGGACAGGGGTTGGAAACATTAAGTACTTC. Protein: CASSDGTGVGNIKYF.

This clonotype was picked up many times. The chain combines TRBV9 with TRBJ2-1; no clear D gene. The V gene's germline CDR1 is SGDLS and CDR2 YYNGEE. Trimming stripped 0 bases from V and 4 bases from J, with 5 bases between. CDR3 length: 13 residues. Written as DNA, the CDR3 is TGTGCCAGCAGCGTAGACCCTTACAATGAGCAGTTCTTC. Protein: CASSVDPYNEQFF.

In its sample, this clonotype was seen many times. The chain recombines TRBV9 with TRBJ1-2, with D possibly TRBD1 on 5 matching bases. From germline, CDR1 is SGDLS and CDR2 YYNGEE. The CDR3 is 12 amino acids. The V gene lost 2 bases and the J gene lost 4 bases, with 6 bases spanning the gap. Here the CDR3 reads CASSVTGYGYTF. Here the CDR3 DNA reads TGTGCCAGCAGCGTCACAGGCTATGGCTACACCTTC.

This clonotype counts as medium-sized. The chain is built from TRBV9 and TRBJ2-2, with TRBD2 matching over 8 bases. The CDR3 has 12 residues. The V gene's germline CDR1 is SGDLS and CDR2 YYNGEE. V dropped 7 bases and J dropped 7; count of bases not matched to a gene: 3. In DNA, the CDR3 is TGTGCCAGCCGGGGGGGCGACGGGGAGCTGTTTTTT. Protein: CASRGGDGELFF.

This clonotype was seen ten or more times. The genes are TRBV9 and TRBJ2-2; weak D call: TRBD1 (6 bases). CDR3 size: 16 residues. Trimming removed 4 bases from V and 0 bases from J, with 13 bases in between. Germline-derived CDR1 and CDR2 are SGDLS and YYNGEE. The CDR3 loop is CASSSSGTPNTGELFF. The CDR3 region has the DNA TGTGCCAGCAGCTCCTCCGGGACACCGAACACCGGGGAGCTGTTTTTT.

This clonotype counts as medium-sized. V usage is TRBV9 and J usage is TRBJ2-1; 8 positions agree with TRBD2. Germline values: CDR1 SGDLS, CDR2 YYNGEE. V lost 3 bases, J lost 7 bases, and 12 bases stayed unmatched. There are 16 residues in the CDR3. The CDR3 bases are TGTGCCAGCAGCGGGACCGGGGGGGTGTTTTGGAATGAGCAGTTCTTC. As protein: CASSGTGGVFWNEQFF.

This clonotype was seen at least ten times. CDR3 coding DNA: TGTGCCAGCAGCGTAGATGGAGGCACAGATACGCAGTATTTT. Encoded protein: CASSVDGGTDTQYF. The chain combines TRBV9 with TRBJ2-3; D unclear. V was pared by 0 bases and J by 1 base, with 6 bases between. The germline V gene has CDR1 SGDLS and CDR2 YYNGEE. The CDR3 is made up of 14 amino acids.

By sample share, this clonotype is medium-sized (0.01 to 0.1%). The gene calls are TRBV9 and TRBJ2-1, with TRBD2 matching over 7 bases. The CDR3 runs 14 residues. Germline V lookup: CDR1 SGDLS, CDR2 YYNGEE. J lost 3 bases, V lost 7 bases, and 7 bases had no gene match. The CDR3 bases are TGTGCCAGCGGGGCGGGAGCGCTCTACAATGAGCAGTTCTTC. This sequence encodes CASGAGALYNEQFF.